The 32 T cell receptor beta chains below all came from one sample that was sequenced in a study of blood T cells in healthy people across ages. A second roughly 6 to 12 cycle PCR used barcoded and J-beta primers. TCRdb passed the 5' RACE reads through MiXCR, listing each CDR3 protein once. The data show just over 800,000 distinct CDR3 sequences, with 62% seen just once and around a quarter held by the top ten. The sample taken for sequencing was blood. Receptors originate from a man aged 30-40 years in good health.

The chain links TRBV29-1 to TRBJ2-5; D unclear. Germline V gene sequence: CDR1 SQVTM, CDR2 ANQGSEA. The CDR3 sequence is 10 residues long. The V end lost 5 bases, the J end lost 4 bases, and 5 bases lay between the germline ends. CDR3 in amino acids: CSVSIETQYF. The CDR3 region has the DNA TGCAGCGTTTCTATAGAGACCCAGTACTTC.

This chain uses TRBV20-1 with TRBJ2-4; 9 nucleotides line up with TRBD1. With the DNA end fitting TRBJ2-7 better, the J assignment may be wrong. The CDR3 has 13 amino acids. Germline CDR1 and CDR2: DFQATT and SNEGSKA (reference sequence). The CDR3 loop is CSATGGSLYEQYF. CDR3 bases: TGCAGTGCCACAGGGGGCTCCCTCTACGAGCAGTACTTC.

This clonotype has just a few counts. V is TRBV4-2 and J is TRBJ2-7; 7 nucleotides line up with TRBD1. The CDR3 is 14 amino acids. Germline V gene sequence: CDR1 LGHNA, CDR2 YNFKEQ. J was trimmed by 4 bases and V by 3 bases; bases with no gene match: 6. The CDR3 DNA reads as TGTGCCAGCAGCCATCGGGACAGTGAGTACGAGCAGTACTTC. This sequence encodes CASSHRDSEYEQYF.

The gene calls are TRBV29-1 and TRBJ2-7; TRBD2 might be the D (6 bases). V was clipped by 7 bases and J by 1 base, with 14 bases between them. The CDR3 runs 13 residues. Germline V gene data show CDR1 as SQVTM and CDR2 as ANQGSEA. The DNA of the CDR3 is TGCAGCGGCCGAGGAGGGGAATCCTACGAGCAGTACTTC. Translation gives CSGRGGESYEQYF.

This clonotype was observed once. V gene TRBV28 combines with J gene TRBJ2-7, with 7 positions matching TRBD1. Germline trimming cut 3 bases from V and 1 base from J; bases unmatched to any gene: 9. This CDR3 is 16 amino acids long. Germline V gene lookup returns CDR1 MDHEN and CDR2 SYDVKM. CDR3 nucleotides: TGTGCCAGCAGTTTCGAGAAGGACAGGCATTCCTACGAGCAGTACTTC. Encoded protein: CASSFEKDRHSYEQYF.

This clonotype occurred a few times. This chain uses TRBV12-3 or TRBV12-4 with TRBJ2-7, with 9 bases identical to TRBD2. V shed 10 bases and J 10 bases; nucleotides not matched to a gene: 11. The CDR3 is 12 amino acids. The CDR3 DNA sequence: TGTGCCACCGCTGGTAGCGGGGGCACCCAGTACTTC. Translating it yields CATAGSGGTQYF.

The chain couples TRBV15 to TRBJ1-4; 10 nucleotides agree with TRBD1. Germline V CDR1 and CDR2: LNHNV, YYDKDF (reference sequence). V shed 0 bases, J shed 7 bases, and the junction held 17 bases outside the gene matches. The CDR3 consists of 20 residues. CDR3: CATSRDHIIAGTGDSEKLFF. The CDR3 DNA reads TGTGCCACCAGCAGAGACCACATCATTGCCGGGACAGGGGACAGTGAAAAACTGTTTTTT.

V gene TRBV14 combines with J gene TRBJ2-1, with D unresolved. V lost 0 bases and J 10 bases, leaving 16 bases between the germline ends. From germline, CDR1 is SGHDN and CDR2 FVKESK. This CDR3 has 15 residues. CDR3 bases: TGTGCCAGCAGCCAAGAGCGGCAGGTCTCCTACGAGCAGTTCTTC. This codes for CASSQERQVSYEQFF. Using reference TRBV14 and TRBJ2-1 for the parts outside the CDR3, the full variable domain is EAGVTQFPSHSVIEKGQTVTLRCDPISGHDNLYWYRRVMGKEIKFLLHFVKESKQDESGMPNNRFLAERTGGTYSTLKVQPAELEDSGVYFCASSQERQVSYEQFFGPGTRLTVL.

The chain is built from TRBV7-2 and TRBJ2-3, with 7 positions matching TRBD1. The germline V gene encodes CDR1 SGHTA and CDR2 FQGNSA. CDR3 length equals 14 residues. V shed 4 bases and J 2 bases; nucleotides not matched to a gene: 3. The CDR3 nucleotides are TGTGCCAGCAGCTCGGACAGGTCCACAGATACGCAGTATTTT. Amino acid sequence: CASSSDRSTDTQYF. The variable domain in full, completed from reference TRBV7-2 and TRBJ2-3, reads GAGVSQSPSNKVTEKGKDVELRCDPISGHTALYWYRQSLGQGLEFLIYFQGNSAPDKSGLPSDRFSAERTGGSVSTLTIQRTQQEDSAVYLCASSSDRSTDTQYFGPGTRLTVL.

The V call is TRBV4-3, the J call TRBJ2-7, with D possibly called TRBD1 or TRBD2 (6 bases each). CDR1 is LGHNA, CDR2 YSLEER, per germline. V lost 4 bases, J lost 2 bases, and 18 bases lay in between. This CDR3 has 16 residues. For the CDR3, the DNA is TGCGCCAGCAGCCCGTCGGCACAGGGAGGTACCTACGAGCAGTACTTC. Its protein product is CASSPSAQGGTYEQYF.

The chain has TRBV29-1 and TRBJ2-4, with 7 bases lining up with TRBD1. Germline trimming cut 1 base from V and 6 bases from J; bases unmatched to any gene: 0. The CDR3 is 12 amino acids. Germline-derived CDR1 and CDR2 are SQVTM and ANQGSEA. The CDR3 reads CSVEGQGNIQYF. Written as DNA, the CDR3 is TGCAGCGTTGAAGGACAGGGAAACATTCAGTACTTC.

The chain employs TRBV29-1 and TRBJ2-1; D is possibly TRBD1 (6 bases). With 7 bases removed from V and 12 bases from J, the gap between germline ends came to 28 bases. This CDR3 region has 15 residues. Per germline, CDR1 SQVTM and CDR2 ANQGSEA. The CDR3 DNA reads as TGCAGCGCCCAGCCCCCGGGACACCGTAGTTCACGGCAGTTCTTC. Translation gives CSAQPPGHRSSRQFF.

The gene calls are TRBV6-2 or TRBV6-3 and TRBJ2-1, with D possibly matching TRBD1 (6 bases). CDR3 length: 15 residues. The germline CDR1 and CDR2 sequences are MNHEY and SVGEGT. The V end lost 2 bases, the J end lost 3 bases, and 11 bases lay between the germline ends. This chain's CDR3 is CASSYMGALYNEQFF. The CDR3 region has the DNA TGTGCCAGCAGTTACATGGGGGCCCTCTACAATGAGCAGTTCTTC.

In this sample, this clonotype turned up many times. Here the CDR3 reads CSVDPEQETQYF. Here the CDR3 DNA reads TGCAGCGTTGACCCGGAACAAGAGACCCAGTACTTC. The gene calls are TRBV29-1 and TRBJ2-5; the D is unclear. The CDR3 spans 12 residues. The germline CDR1 and CDR2 sequences are SQVTM and ANQGSEA. V gave up 3 bases and J gave up 2 bases, with 7 bases separating them.

This clonotype was found a few times. The CDR3 DNA is TGTGCCAGCAGCTCCTTCCGGCAGAGGGAGACCCAGTACTTC. This translates into CASSSFRQRETQYF. The V gene is TRBV7-2, the J gene TRBJ2-5; no reliable D call. V dropped 4 bases and J dropped 5 bases, with 14 bases sitting between them. Germline CDR1 is SGHTA and CDR2 is FQGNSA. The CDR3 consists of 14 residues. The full variable domain, in which reference TRBV7-2 and TRBJ2-5 provide the parts outside the CDR3, is GAGVSQSPSNKVTEKGKDVELRCDPISGHTALYWYRQSLGQGLEFLIYFQGNSAPDKSGLPSDRFSAERTGGSVSTLTIQRTQQEDSAVYLCASSSFRQRETQYFGPGTRLLVL.

The rearrangement links TRBV30 to TRBJ1-2; possibly TRBD1 for D (5 bases). The CDR3 length is 13 residues. Trimming pared 2 bases from V and 6 bases from J, leaving 13 bases between. Per the germline V gene, CDR1 is GTSNPN and CDR2 is SVGIG (reference sequence). The CDR3 nucleotides are TGTGCCTGGAGTTTAGGGGATTCCAATGGCTACACCTTC. This gives the protein CAWSLGDSNGYTF.

The gene calls are TRBV30 and TRBJ2-5, with 8 nucleotides matching TRBD1. J gave up 4 bases and V 1 base, and 14 bases lay outside the gene matches. From germline, CDR1 is GTSNPN and CDR2 SVGIG (reference sequence). The length of the CDR3 is 17 residues. CDR3 amino acids: CAWSAGQGGGVRETQYF. CDR3 DNA: TGTGCCTGGAGTGCAGGACAGGGTGGTGGGGTAAGAGAGACCCAGTACTTC. Full variable domain (missing parts from reference TRBV30 and TRBJ2-5): SQTIHQWPATLVQPVGSPLSLECTVEGTSNPNLYWYRQAAGRGLQLLFYSVGIGQISSEVPQNLSASRPQDRQFILSSKKLLLSDSGFYLCAWSAGQGGGVRETQYFGPGTRLLVL.

This clonotype showed up just a few times. J is TRBJ1-2 and V is TRBV7-9; 8 bases line up with TRBD1. V trimming: 5 bases; J trimming: 0 bases; junction bases outside the gene matches: 17. Germline assignment: CDR1 SEHNR and CDR2 FQNEAQ (reference sequence). The CDR3 is 19 amino acids. CDR3 region: CASSPNRGGDRTTNYGYTF. CDR3 bases: TGTGCCAGCAGCCCCAATAGGGGGGGGGACAGGACGACTAACTATGGCTACACCTTC.

The CDR3 DNA is TGTGCCAGCAGCCGACAGGGGGCCGTCCAAGAGACCCAGTACTTC. It is translated as CASSRQGAVQETQYF. The J gene is TRBJ2-5, the V gene TRBV6-2 or TRBV6-3, with TRBD1 matching 10 bases. The V gene end was trimmed by 6 bases and the J gene end by 1 base; junction bases not matched to a gene: 5. This CDR3 has 15 amino acids. CDR1 and CDR2 (germline): MNHEY, SVGEGT.

This CDR3 reads CASSKPGLNYNEQFF. Here the CDR3 DNA reads TGTGCCAGCAGCAAACCGGGACTAAACTACAATGAGCAGTTCTTC. The V call is TRBV7-2, the J call TRBJ2-1; 7 positions match TRBD2. Losses at the gene ends were 5 bases for V and 3 bases for J; bases not matched to a gene: 7. The germline CDR1 and CDR2 sequences are SGHTA and FQGNSA. CDR3 length: 15 residues.

The V gene is TRBV13, the J gene TRBJ2-1; possible D gene TRBD2, 7 bases. This CDR3 region has 14 residues. From germline, CDR1 is PRHDT and CDR2 FYEKMQ (reference sequence). V lost 3 bases, J lost 4 bases, and 10 bases lay in between. CDR3 DNA: TGTGCCAGCAGCTTTGGGAGGGGGTACAATGAGCAGTTCTTC. Translating gives CASSFGRGYNEQFF.

The J gene is TRBJ2-1, the V gene TRBV20-1, with 9 bases fitting TRBD2. The length of the CDR3 is 15 residues. V was clipped by 3 bases and J by 2 bases; unmatched bases: 5. Per germline, CDR1 DFQATT and CDR2 SNEGSKA (reference sequence). CDR3 bases: TGCAGTGCTAGCCTCGGCGGGGGGGCCTACAATGAGCAGTTCTTC. It encodes CSASLGGGAYNEQFF.

V gene TRBV24-1 combines with J gene TRBJ1-1; no reliable D call. V lost 8 bases and J 4 bases, leaving 7 bases between the germline ends. CDR1 is KGHDR and CDR2 is SFDVKD in the germline V gene. CDR3 length equals 11 residues. The CDR3 sequence is CATMTGTEAFF. The CDR3 bases are TGTGCCACCATGACGGGCACTGAAGCTTTCTTT.

At least ten counts were recorded for this clonotype. This chain links TRBV11-2 with TRBJ2-1, with TRBD1 as a possible D gene (5 bases). The CDR3 contains 15 residues. Trimming stripped 0 bases from V and 4 bases from J, with 10 bases between. The germline V gene encodes CDR1 SGHAT and CDR2 FQNNGV. The CDR3 spells CASSLDLGPYNEQFF. The DNA for the CDR3 is TGTGCCAGCAGCTTAGATCTGGGGCCTTACAATGAGCAGTTCTTC.

This clonotype was counted between two and nine times. The chain combines TRBV10-3 with TRBJ2-3; 8 nucleotides match TRBD2. The CDR3 runs to 14 residues. CDR1 is ENHRY and CDR2 is SYGVKD in the germline V gene. Germline trimming cut 9 bases from V and 6 bases from J; bases unmatched to any gene: 11. CDR3 DNA sequence: TGTGCCATACGTAAAAGCGGGGGAGATGATACGCAGTATTTT. It specifies CAIRKSGGDDTQYF.

The chain has TRBV20-1 and TRBJ2-4; perhaps TRBD1 as D (8 bases). The end of the DNA aligns better with TRBJ2-7, so the J call may be wrong. The germline CDR1 and CDR2 sequences are DFQATT and SNEGSKA (reference sequence). The CDR3 has 14 amino acids. DNA for the CDR3: TGCAGTGCCGACGACAGGGGAGGGGACTACGAGCAGTACTTC. This encodes CSADDRGGDYEQYF.

The chain uses TRBV4-1 and TRBJ2-7; a weak D match, TRBD2 (6 bases). CDR3 length equals 15 residues. Germline lookup yields CDR1 MGHRA and CDR2 YSYEKL. V was trimmed by 4 bases and J by 0 bases, leaving 13 bases between them. CDR3 in amino acids: CASSPEAGHSYEQYF. CDR3 in DNA: TGCGCCAGCAGCCCCGAAGCGGGTCACTCCTACGAGCAGTACTTC.

The chain has TRBV20-1 and TRBJ2-7; D is undetermined. V was trimmed by 0 bases and J by 4 bases, leaving 10 bases between them. Germline loops: CDR1 DFQATT, CDR2 SNEGSKA (reference sequence). There are 13 residues in the CDR3. The CDR3 DNA follows: TGCAGTGCTAGAGACGTGGAACGGTACGAGCAGTACTTC. The encoded protein is CSARDVERYEQYF.

This sequence joins TRBV5-1 and TRBJ2-1; 9 bases agree with TRBD2. CDR1 is SGHRS and CDR2 is YFSETQ in the germline V gene. This CDR3 is built from 16 residues. Trimming took 1 base from V and 5 from J; bases not matched to a gene: 7. For the CDR3, the DNA is TGCGCCAGCAGCTTGCGTGCGGGGGGGCCTGACAATGAGCAGTTCTTC. Translating it yields CASSLRAGGPDNEQFF.

V is TRBV2 and J is TRBJ1-5; D is ambiguous. There are 15 residues in the CDR3. CDR1 is SNHLY, CDR2 FYNNEI, per germline. The V and J ends lost 7 bases and 0 bases respectively, with 13 bases between them. The CDR3 DNA reads TGTGCCAGCAACCCCGACGGGCTTAGCAATCAGCCCCAGCATTTT. Translated: CASNPDGLSNQPQHF. Combining the CDR3 with reference TRBV2 and TRBJ1-5 gives the whole variable domain EPEVTQTPSHQVTQMGQEVILRCVPISNHLYFYWYRQILGQKVEFLVSFYNNEISEKSEIFDDQFSVERPDGSNFTLKIRSTKLEDSAMYFCASNPDGLSNQPQHFGDGTRLSIL.

This clonotype showed up just a few times. The rearrangement joins TRBV7-9 to TRBJ2-5; tentatively, D is TRBD2 (5 bases). V was clipped by 5 bases and J by 2 bases, with 9 bases between them. There are 13 residues in the CDR3. Germline V gene sequence: CDR1 SEHNR, CDR2 FQNEAQ (reference sequence). Written as DNA, the CDR3 is TGTGCCAGCAGCGGAACTAGGCAAGAGACCCAGTACTTC. Its protein product is CASSGTRQETQYF. The variable domain in full, completed from reference TRBV7-9 and TRBJ2-5, reads DTGVSQNPRHKITKRGQNVTFRCDPISEHNRLYWYRQTLGQGPEFLTYFQNEAQLEKSRLLSDRFSAERPKGSFSTLEIQRTEQGDSAMYLCASSGTRQETQYFGPGTRLLVL.

This clonotype was recorded at least ten times. The genes are TRBV6-5 and TRBJ2-3, with 7 bases lining up with TRBD1. The CDR3 spans 15 residues. Germline lookup yields CDR1 MNHEY and CDR2 SVGAGI. V lost 0 bases, J lost 2 bases, and 2 bases stayed unmatched. Written as DNA, the CDR3 is TGTGCCAGCAGTTACTCGGGACAGTACACAGATACGCAGTATTTT. It specifies CASSYSGQYTDTQYF.